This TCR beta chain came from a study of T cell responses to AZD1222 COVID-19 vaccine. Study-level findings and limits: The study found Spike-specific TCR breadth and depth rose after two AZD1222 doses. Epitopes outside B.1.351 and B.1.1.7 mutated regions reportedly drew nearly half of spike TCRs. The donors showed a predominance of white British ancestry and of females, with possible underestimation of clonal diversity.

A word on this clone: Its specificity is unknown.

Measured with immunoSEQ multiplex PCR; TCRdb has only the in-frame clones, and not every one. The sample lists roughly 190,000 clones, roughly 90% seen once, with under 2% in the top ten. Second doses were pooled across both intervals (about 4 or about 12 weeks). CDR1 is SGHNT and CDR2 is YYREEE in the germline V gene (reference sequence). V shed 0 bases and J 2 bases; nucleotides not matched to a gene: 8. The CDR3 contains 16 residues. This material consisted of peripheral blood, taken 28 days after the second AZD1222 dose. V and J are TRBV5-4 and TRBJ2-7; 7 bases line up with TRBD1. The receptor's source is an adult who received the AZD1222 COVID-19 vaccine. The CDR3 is CASSLGGAGGTYEQYF. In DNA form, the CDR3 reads TGTGCCAGCAGCTTGGGAGGGGCAGGGGGAACCTACGAGCAGTACTTC.